This passage covers 11 T cell receptor beta chains from one sample sequenced in a study of blood T cell repertoires in COVID-19. Assay used: immunoSEQ multiplex PCR; TCRdb lists only in-frame clones, some missing. Of more than 150,000 clones detected, 84% appear once; the ten largest clones hold under 8.5%. What was sequenced was peripheral blood. Source of these receptors: a human donor in a cohort sampled during active COVID-19.

In this sample, this clone turned up once. This chain connects TRBV5-1 to TRBJ1-1; 8 bases are a match to TRBD1. Germline values: CDR1 SGHRS, CDR2 YFSETQ. With 4 bases clipped from V and 4 bases from J, the junction kept 3 bases outside the gene matches. This CDR3 has 13 residues. CDR3 amino acids: CASSPRGLTEAFF. In nucleotides, the CDR3 is TGCGCCAGCAGCCCCAGGGGGCTCACTGAAGCTTTCTTT.

The V gene is TRBV30, the J gene TRBJ1-1, with unresolved D. V was trimmed by 0 bases and J by 6 bases, leaving 8 bases between them. CDR1 and CDR2 (germline): GTSNPN, SVGIG (reference sequence). CDR3 length: 12 amino acids. CDR3 nucleotide sequence: TGTGCCTGGAGTGTACTTGGTGCTGAAGCTTTCTTT. This encodes CAWSVLGAEAFF.

J is TRBJ2-5 and V is TRBV30, with 9 bases matching TRBD2. The CDR3 sequence is 14 residues long. Germline V gene sequence: CDR1 GTSNPN, CDR2 SVGIG (reference sequence). The V and J ends lost 4 bases and 5 bases, in that order; junction bases with no gene match: 8. CDR3 residues: CAWTVGGGAETQYF. CDR3 coding DNA: TGTGCCTGGACGGTGGGCGGGGGGGCCGAGACCCAGTACTTC.

V and J are TRBV2 and TRBJ1-5; TRBD1 agrees at 9 bases. With 4 bases clipped from V and 1 base from J, the junction kept 8 bases outside the gene matches. The CDR3 is 17 residues long. CDR1 and CDR2 (germline): SNHLY, FYNNEI. The CDR3 loop reads CASSVGTGIGSNQPQHF. As DNA, the CDR3 is TGTGCCAGCAGTGTAGGGACAGGGATTGGAAGCAATCAGCCCCAGCATTTT.

The chain has TRBV3-1 (or the pseudogene TRBV3-2) and TRBJ2-7; D uncertain. This CDR3 has 11 residues. Trimming removed 0 bases from V and 7 bases from J, with 4 bases in between. From germline, CDR1 is LGHDT and CDR2 YNNKEL (reference sequence). CDR3 bases: TGTGCCAGCAGCCAAGACCGGGAGCAGTACTTC. Translation: CASSQDREQYF.

The genes are TRBV13 and TRBJ1-2, with 7 bases that match TRBD1. Germline V gives CDR1 PRHDT, CDR2 FYEKMQ (reference sequence). The CDR3 extends over 15 amino acids. Unmatched junction bases numbered 10, after V lost 5 bases and J lost 4 bases. The CDR3 sequence: CASSRGGQVLYGYTF. The DNA of the CDR3 is TGTGCCAGCAGCCGCGGAGGACAGGTCCTCTATGGCTACACCTTC.

This clone was detected a few times. The chain links TRBV12-3 or TRBV12-4 to TRBJ1-2; possible D gene TRBD1, 5 bases. V lost 3 bases to trimming and J lost 9 bases, with 14 bases between them. The CDR3 spans 13 residues. The CDR3 coding sequence is TGTGCCAGCAGTTTCGGGCAGGGCCCGAGCTACACCTTC. Its translation: CASSFGQGPSYTF.

The rearrangement links TRBV6-5 to TRBJ1-1; no reliable D call. The CDR3 extends over 14 amino acids. The germline gives CDR1 MNHEY, CDR2 SVGAGI. Trimming removed 7 bases at V and 1 base at J, with 13 bases between. DNA of the CDR3: TGTGCCAGCACAAACCCCCGAGCGAACACTGAAGCTTTCTTT. Amino acids: CASTNPRANTEAFF.

The chain links TRBV3-1 (or the pseudogene TRBV3-2) to TRBJ1-3, with 7 nucleotides matching TRBD1. CDR3 length: 14 amino acids. The germline V gene has CDR1 LGHDT and CDR2 YNNKEL (reference sequence). The ends lost 8 bases at V and 3 bases at J; junction bases unmatched: 7. In DNA form, the CDR3 reads TGTGCCAGCCTGGGGACAGCTGGTGGAAACACCATATATTTT. This sequence encodes CASLGTAGGNTIYF.

V usage is TRBV2 and J usage is TRBJ2-3; 8 bases are a match to TRBD2. CDR1 and CDR2 from the germline V gene are SNHLY and FYNNEI. The junction had 8 bases not matched to a gene; V was cut back by 7 bases and J by 5 bases. The CDR3 loop spans 14 amino acids. CDR3 amino acids: CASKAGAPGDTQYF. CDR3 bases: TGTGCCAGCAAAGCGGGGGCCCCGGGAGATACGCAGTATTTT.

CDR3 sequence (DNA): TGTGCCAGCTCACCACTCGCACCAGGGGGTGGCAATCAGCCCCAGCATTTT. Translated, it gives CASSPLAPGGGNQPQHF. This chain connects TRBV18 to TRBJ1-5, with 7 bases lining up with TRBD1. V shed 1 base, J shed 2 bases, and the junction held 8 bases outside the gene matches. Per the germline V gene, CDR1 is KGHSH and CDR2 is LQKENI. The CDR3 is 17 residues long.